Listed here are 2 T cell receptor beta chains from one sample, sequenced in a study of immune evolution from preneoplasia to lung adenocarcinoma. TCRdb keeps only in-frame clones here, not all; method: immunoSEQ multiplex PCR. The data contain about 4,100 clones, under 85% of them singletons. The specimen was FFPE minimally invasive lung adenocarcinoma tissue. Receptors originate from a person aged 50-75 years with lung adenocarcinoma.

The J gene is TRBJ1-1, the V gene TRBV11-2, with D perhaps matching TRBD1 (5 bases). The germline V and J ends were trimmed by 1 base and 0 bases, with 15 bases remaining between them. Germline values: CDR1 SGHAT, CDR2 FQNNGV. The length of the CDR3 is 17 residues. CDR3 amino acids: CASSLAQGGGMNTEAFF. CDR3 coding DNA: TGTGCCAGCAGCTTAGCGCAGGGAGGAGGTATGAACACTGAAGCTTTCTTT.

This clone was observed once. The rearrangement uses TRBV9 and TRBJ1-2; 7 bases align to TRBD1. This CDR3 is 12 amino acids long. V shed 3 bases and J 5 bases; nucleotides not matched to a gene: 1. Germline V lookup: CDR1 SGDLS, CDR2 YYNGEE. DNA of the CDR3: TGTGCCAGCAGCGCGACAGGGTATGGCTACACCTTC. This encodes CASSATGYGYTF.